These 3 T cell receptor beta chains originate from one sample sequenced in a study of T cell changes during pregnancy in multiple sclerosis (dated by TCRdb to between 2017 and 2020). Libraries came from the immunoSEQ multiplex PCR assay. The table comes from immuneACCESS by way of TCRdb, which keeps in-frame sequences with V and J called. Part of the clones is missing from these tables; in studies checked, under half for an unresolved V gene and the rest for unknown reasons. The sample table lists roughly 47,000 clones, 85% to 95% of them with a count of one. Jointly, the top ten make up about 5.5% of the sample. The source material was CD8+ T cells from peripheral blood mononuclear cells, sampled before pregnancy. Source of these receptors: a female donor with multiple sclerosis, enrolled in a pregnancy study.

This chain joins TRBV7-9 and TRBJ2-5; D is undetermined. V was shortened by 5 bases and J by 9 bases, with 13 bases between the two germline ends. The CDR3 is 12 amino acids. Germline loops: CDR1 SEHNR, CDR2 FQNEAQ (reference sequence). CDR3 amino acids: CASSLESGAQYF. The DNA of the CDR3 is TGTGCCAGCAGCCTTGAGTCGGGTGCCCAGTACTTC.

This clone appeared a few times. This sequence joins TRBV6-4 and TRBJ2-3, with 10 bases aligning to TRBD2. The CDR3 length is 15 residues. Trimming at V came to 0 bases and at J to 5 bases, leaving 2 bases not matched to a gene. The germline CDR1 and CDR2 sequences are MRHNA and SNTAGT. CDR3 sequence reads: CASSDSASGRDTQYF. DNA of the CDR3: TGTGCCAGCAGTGACTCGGCTAGCGGGAGAGATACGCAGTATTTT.

This clone is medium-sized. The chain recombines TRBV9 with TRBJ1-1; 9 bases are shared with TRBD1. The CDR3 has 15 amino acids. The germline CDR1 and CDR2 sequences are SGDLS and YYNGEE. Trimming at V came to 3 bases and at J to 4 bases, leaving 7 bases not matched to a gene. CDR3 sequence reads: CASSGQQGAGTEAFF. The CDR3 DNA is TGTGCCAGCAGCGGACAACAGGGGGCGGGCACTGAAGCTTTCTTT.